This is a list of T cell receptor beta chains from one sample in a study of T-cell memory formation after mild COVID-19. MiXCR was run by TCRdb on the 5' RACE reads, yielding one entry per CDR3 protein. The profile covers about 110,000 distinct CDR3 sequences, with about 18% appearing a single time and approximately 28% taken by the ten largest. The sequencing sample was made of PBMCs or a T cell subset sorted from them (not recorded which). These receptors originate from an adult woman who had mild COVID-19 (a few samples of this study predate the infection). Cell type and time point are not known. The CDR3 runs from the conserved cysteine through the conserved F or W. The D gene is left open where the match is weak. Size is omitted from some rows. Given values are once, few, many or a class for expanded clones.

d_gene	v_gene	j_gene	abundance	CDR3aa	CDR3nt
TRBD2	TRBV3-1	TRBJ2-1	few	CASSHRLAGAEQFF	TGTGCCAGCAGCCATCGACTAGCGGGGGCCGAGCAGTTCTTC
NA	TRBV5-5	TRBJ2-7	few	CASSGTQTSYEQYF	TGTGCCAGCAGCGGGACACAGACCTCCTACGAGCAGTACTTC
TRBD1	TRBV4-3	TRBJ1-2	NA	CASRFSGTGESYGYTF	TGCGCCAGCCGATTTTCCGGGACAGGAGAGTCCTATGGCTACACCTTC
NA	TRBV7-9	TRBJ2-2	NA	CASSHAGELFF	TGTGCCAGCAGCCATGCCGGGGAGCTGTTTTTT
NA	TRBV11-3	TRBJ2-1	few	CASSLGLPEQFF	TGTGCCAGCAGCTTAGGTCTCCCTGAGCAGTTCTTC
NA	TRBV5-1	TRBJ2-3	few	CASSLSSGGSADTQYF	TGCGCCAGCAGCTTAAGCAGCGGAGGATCTGCAGATACGCAGTATTTT
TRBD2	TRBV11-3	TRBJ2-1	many	CASSRGASGGPLGNEQFF	TGTGCCAGCAGCCGAGGTGCTAGCGGGGGGCCCCTGGGGAATGAGCAGTTCTTC
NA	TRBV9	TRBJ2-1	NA	CASSVGGVMMGEQFF	TGTGCCAGCAGCGTAGGGGGGGTGATGATGGGTGAGCAGTTCTTC
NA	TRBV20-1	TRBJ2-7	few	CSARGSYEQYF	TGCAGTGCGCGGGGATCCTACGAGCAGTACTTC
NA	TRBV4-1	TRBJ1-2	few	CASSLRGYGYTF	TGCGCCAGCAGCCTTCGCGGTTATGGCTACACCTTC
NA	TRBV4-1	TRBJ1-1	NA	CASSQVPSNTEAFF	TGCGCCAGCAGCCAAGTCCCCTCTAACACTGAAGCTTTCTTT
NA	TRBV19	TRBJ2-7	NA	CASSMDSHEQYF	TGTGCCAGTAGTATGGACAGCCATGAGCAGTACTTC
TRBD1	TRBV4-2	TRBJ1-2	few	CASSQGTGGSNTF	TGTGCCAGCAGCCAAGGGACAGGGGGCAGTAACACCTTC
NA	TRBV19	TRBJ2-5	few	CASSPGDGDVETQYF	TGTGCCAGTAGTCCCGGGGACGGAGATGTGGAGACCCAGTACTTC
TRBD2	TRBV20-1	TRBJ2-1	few	CSARDPAGGHNEQFF	TGCAGTGCTAGAGACCCAGCGGGGGGACACAATGAGCAGTTCTTC
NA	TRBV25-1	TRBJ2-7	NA	CASSAQGGGSYEQYF	TGTGCCAGCAGTGCCCAGGGAGGGGGGTCCTACGAGCAGTACTTC
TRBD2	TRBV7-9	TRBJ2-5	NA	CASSYPTSGRWGETQYF	TGTGCCAGCAGCTACCCGACTAGCGGGAGATGGGGGGAGACCCAGTACTTC
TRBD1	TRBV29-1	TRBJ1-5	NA	CSVYRGRGGPQHF	TGCAGCGTATACAGGGGCCGGGGGGGGCCCCAGCATTTT
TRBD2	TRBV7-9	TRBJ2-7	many	CASSFDQVAGGPYEQYF	TGTGCCAGCAGCTTTGATCAGGTAGCGGGAGGACCCTACGAGCAGTACTTC
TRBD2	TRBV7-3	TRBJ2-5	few	CASSWTSGGQETQYF	TGTGCCAGCAGCTGGACTAGCGGGGGTCAAGAGACCCAGTACTTC
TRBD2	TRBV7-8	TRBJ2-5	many	CASSFSGGTKETQYF	TGTGCCAGCAGCTTTAGCGGGGGGACTAAAGAGACCCAGTACTTC
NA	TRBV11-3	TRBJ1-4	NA	CASSFWDEKLFF	TGTGCCAGCAGCTTTTGGGATGAAAAACTGTTTTTT
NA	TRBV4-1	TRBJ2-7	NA	CASSQMTGAVRYEQYF	TGCGCCAGCAGCCAAATGACAGGCGCGGTTAGGTACGAGCAGTACTTC
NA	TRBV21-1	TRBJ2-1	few	CASSKLADRAAYNEQFF	TGTGCCAGCAGCAAACTGGCGGACAGGGCAGCGTACAATGAGCAGTTCTTC
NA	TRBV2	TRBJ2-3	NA	CASSLPPRGGGVLDTQYF	TGTGCCAGCAGTTTACCTCCCCGAGGGGGAGGGGTTTTAGATACGCAGTATTTT
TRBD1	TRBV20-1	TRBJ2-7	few	CSARDPRTGDYDEQYF	TGCAGTGCTAGAGATCCCCGGACAGGGGATTACGACGAGCAGTACTTC
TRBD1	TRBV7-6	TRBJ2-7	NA	CASSFPDRGFHEQYF	TGTGCCAGCAGCTTTCCGGACAGGGGGTTCCACGAGCAGTACTTC
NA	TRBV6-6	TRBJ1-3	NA	CASSYQGVVGNTIYF	TGTGCCAGCAGTTACCAGGGCGTCGTTGGAAACACCATATATTTT
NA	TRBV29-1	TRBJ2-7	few	CSVGFYTYEQYF	TGCAGCGTTGGCTTTTACACCTACGAGCAGTACTTC
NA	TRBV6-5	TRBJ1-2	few	CASSYSPLYGYTF	TGTGCCAGCAGTTACTCTCCCCTATATGGCTACACCTTC
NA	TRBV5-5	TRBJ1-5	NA	CASSLGGSGGNQPQHF	TGTGCCAGCAGCTTGGGAGGATCGGGGGGGAATCAGCCCCAGCATTTT
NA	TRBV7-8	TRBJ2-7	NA	CASSLEGGFVYEQYF	TGTGCCAGCAGCTTAGAAGGGGGTTTTGTCTACGAGCAGTACTTC
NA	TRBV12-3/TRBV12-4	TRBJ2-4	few	CASSPGANIQYF	TGTGCCAGCAGTCCGGGAGCTAACATTCAGTACTTC
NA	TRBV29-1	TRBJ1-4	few	CSAVDGEKLFF	TGCAGCGCGGTGGATGGAGAAAAACTGTTTTTT
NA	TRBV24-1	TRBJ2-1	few	CATSDFSDANEQFF	TGTGCCACCAGTGATTTCTCCGATGCCAATGAGCAGTTCTTC
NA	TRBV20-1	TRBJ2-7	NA	CSATMLGGDLTYEQYF	TGCAGTGCTACCATGTTGGGGGGAGACCTTACTTACGAGCAGTACTTC
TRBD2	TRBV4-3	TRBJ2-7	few	CASSHLAGGLYEQYF	TGCGCCAGCAGCCACCTAGCGGGAGGGCTATACGAGCAGTACTTC
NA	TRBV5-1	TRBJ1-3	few	CASSLAGPGNTIYF	TGCGCCAGCAGCTTGGCCGGTCCAGGGAACACCATATATTTT
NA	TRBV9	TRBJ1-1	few	CASSAGEVSTEAFF	TGTGCCAGCAGCGCAGGGGAGGTTAGCACTGAAGCTTTCTTT
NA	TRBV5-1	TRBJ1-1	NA	CASSGPRPNTEAFF	TGCGCCAGCAGCGGGCCCCGGCCGAACACTGAAGCTTTCTTT
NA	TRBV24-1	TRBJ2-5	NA	CATSTPEGYPRQETQYF	TGTGCCACCAGTACCCCAGAGGGGTATCCACGCCAAGAGACCCAGTACTTC
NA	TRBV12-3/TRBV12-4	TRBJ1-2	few	CASSSRDYSNYGYTF	TGTGCCAGCAGCTCCCGGGACTATTCTAACTATGGCTACACCTTC
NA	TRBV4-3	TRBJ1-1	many	CASSQDLYPGIRGEPGSGTEAFF	TGCGCCAGCAGCCAAGATTTGTATCCGGGTATAAGAGGGGAGCCAGGCTCGGGCACTGAAGCTTTCTTT
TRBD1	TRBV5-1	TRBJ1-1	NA	CASSSPRTGGPNTEAFF	TGCGCCAGCAGCTCCCCGAGGACAGGGGGCCCGAACACTGAAGCTTTCTTT
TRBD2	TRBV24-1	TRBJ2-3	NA	CATSDPQLAGAADTQYF	TGTGCCACCAGTGATCCACAGCTAGCGGGGGCTGCAGATACGCAGTATTTT
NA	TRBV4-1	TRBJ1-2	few	CASSQILGEAYGYTF	TGCGCCAGCAGCCAAATCTTGGGCGAAGCTTATGGCTACACCTTC
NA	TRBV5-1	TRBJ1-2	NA	CASSFDRYYGYTF	TGCGCCAGCAGCTTCGACCGATACTATGGCTACACCTTC
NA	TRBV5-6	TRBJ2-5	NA	CASRTAVRETQYF	TGTGCCAGCAGGACGGCCGTGAGGGAGACCCAGTACTTC
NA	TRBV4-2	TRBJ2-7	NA	CASSQAGGFESYEQYF	TGTGCCAGCAGCCAAGCCGGGGGTTTTGAGTCCTACGAGCAGTACTTC
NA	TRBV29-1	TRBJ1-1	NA	CSVERAGKPNTEAFF	TGCAGCGTTGAAAGGGCCGGGAAGCCGAACACTGAAGCTTTCTTT
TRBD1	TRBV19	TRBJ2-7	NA	CASSLTGGSYEQYF	TGTGCCAGTAGCCTCACAGGGGGTTCCTACGAGCAGTACTTC
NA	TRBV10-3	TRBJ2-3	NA	CAISEMVRDTDTQYF	TGTGCCATCAGTGAGATGGTCAGGGATACAGATACGCAGTATTTT
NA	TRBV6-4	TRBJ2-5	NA	CASSDDGGGTQYF	TGTGCCAGCAGTGACGACGGGGGCGGGACCCAGTACTTC
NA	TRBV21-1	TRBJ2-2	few	CASSKPGSCFF	NA
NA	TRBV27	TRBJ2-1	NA	CASSISSYNEQFF	TGTGCCAGCAGTATCAGCTCCTACAATGAGCAGTTCTTC
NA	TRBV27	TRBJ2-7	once	CASSLALGYEQYF	TGTGCCAGCAGTTTGGCCCTCGGGTACGAGCAGTACTTC
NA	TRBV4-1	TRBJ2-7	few	CASSQGIGLYEQYF	TGCGCCAGCAGCCAAGGGATCGGCCTCTACGAGCAGTACTTC
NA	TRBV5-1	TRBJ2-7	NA	CASSLEWGAYEQYF	TGCGCCAGCAGCTTGGAATGGGGGGCCTACGAGCAGTACTTC
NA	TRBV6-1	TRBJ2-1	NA	CASSEAQGHTYNEQFF	TGTGCCAGCAGTGAAGCGCAGGGACATACCTACAATGAGCAGTTCTTC
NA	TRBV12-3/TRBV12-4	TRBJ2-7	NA	CASSDRGAPEQYF	TGTGCCAGCAGCGACCGGGGGGCCCCAGAGCAGTACTTC